Listed here are 20 T cell receptor beta chains from one sample, sequenced in a study of blood T cell repertoires in COVID-19. TCRdb's copy holds only in-frame clones and misses some; the assay was immunoSEQ multiplex PCR. The table shows about 160,000 clones, with roughly 90% occurring only once. What was sequenced was peripheral blood. The receptors derive from a man in his fifties or sixties with acute or convalescent COVID-19.

The rearrangement links TRBV19 to TRBJ1-2; D may be TRBD1 (6 bases). The CDR3 contains 14 residues. CDR1 is LNHDA, CDR2 SQIVND, per germline (reference sequence). V was shortened by 6 bases and J by 9 bases, with 20 bases between the two germline ends. The CDR3 coding sequence is TGTGCCAGTAGCGCGACAGGTCAAAGGGTCCGCTACACCTTC. Translation: CASSATGQRVRYTF.

The chain links TRBV30 to TRBJ2-5; tentatively, D is TRBD1 (5 bases). The CDR3 totals 13 residues. With 1 base removed from V and 2 bases from J, the gap between germline ends came to 8 bases. CDR1 and CDR2 from the germline V gene are GTSNPN and SVGIG (reference sequence). The CDR3 loop reads CAWSGQIQETQYF. The CDR3 nucleotides are TGTGCCTGGAGTGGACAGATACAAGAGACCCAGTACTTC.

J is TRBJ2-7 and V is TRBV18; D call uncertain. The CDR3 has 13 residues. CDR1 KGHSH and CDR2 LQKENI come from the germline V gene. The V end was cut by 6 bases, the J end by 1 base, with 10 bases between. The CDR3 spells CASSYSRSYEQYV. The CDR3 DNA reads as TGTGCCAGCTCTTACAGCAGGTCCTACGAGCAGTACGTC.

The chain links TRBV12-2 to TRBJ2-7; the D call TRBD1 from the table was never checked on the DNA. TRBV12-2 is a listed pseudogene. The CDR3 sequence is 14 residues long. CDR3 sequence (DNA): TGTGCAAGTCGCCCAACAGCCAGACCCTACGAGCAGTACGTC. Translation: CASRPTARPYEQYV.

This chain links TRBV30 with TRBJ2-7, with D possibly matching TRBD2 (5 bases). The CDR3 totals 13 residues. The germline V gene has CDR1 GTSNPN and CDR2 SVGIG (reference sequence). V gave up 6 bases and J gave up 0 bases, with 12 bases separating them. The CDR3 bases are TGTGCCTGTGGGAGATCGAGCTCCTACGAGCAGTACTTC. Protein product: CACGRSSSYEQYF. Supplemented by reference TRBV30 and TRBJ2-7, the full variable domain reads SQTIHQWPATLVQPVGSPLSLECTVEGTSNPNLYWYRQAAGRGLQLLFYSVGIGQISSEVPQNLSASRPQDRQFILSSKKLLLSDSGFYLCACGRSSSYEQYFGPGTRLTVT.

The sample holds a few counts of this clone. The chain couples TRBV7-8 to TRBJ2-1; TRBD2 matches at 12 bases. The CDR3 has 14 amino acids. Trimming removed 5 bases from V and 7 bases from J; junction bases left unmatched: 3. CDR1 and CDR2 from the germline V gene are SGHVS and FQNEAQ. The CDR3 region has the DNA TGTGCCAGCAGCCCGACTAGCGGGGGAAATGAGCAGTTCTTC. Translation gives CASSPTSGGNEQFF.

V and J are TRBV7-2 and TRBJ1-4; D ambiguous. V lost 3 bases to trimming and J lost 6 bases, with 11 bases between them. In germline, CDR1 is SGHTA, CDR2 FQGNSA. CDR3 length: 14 amino acids. CDR3 loop: CASSFSGHDEKLFF. For the CDR3, the DNA is TGTGCCAGCAGCTTTTCAGGCCACGATGAAAAACTGTTTTTT. The full variable domain, completed using reference TRBV7-2 and TRBJ1-4, is GAGVSQSPSNKVTEKGKDVELRCDPISGHTALYWYRQSLGQGLEFLIYFQGNSAPDKSGLPSDRFSAERTGGSVSTLTIQRTQQEDSAVYLCASSFSGHDEKLFFGSGTQLSVL.

This chain links TRBV6-6 with TRBJ1-5, with TRBD1 identical over 8 bases. Germline trimming cut 6 bases from V and 3 bases from J; bases unmatched to any gene: 7. Germline CDR1 and CDR2: MNHNY and SVGAGI (reference sequence). This CDR3 contains 15 residues. The CDR3 is CASRPTGGANQPQHF. As DNA, the CDR3 is TGTGCCAGCAGACCTACAGGGGGGGCCAATCAGCCCCAGCATTTT.

The chain employs TRBV7-6 and TRBJ2-1; D is ambiguous. Germline CDR1 is SGHVS and CDR2 is FNYEAQ. The CDR3 totals 16 residues. Trimming cost V 0 bases and J 0 bases, with 9 bases left between them. Here the CDR3 reads CASSLAYSSSYNEQFF. The CDR3 DNA reads as TGTGCCAGCAGCTTAGCGTACTCAAGCTCCTACAATGAGCAGTTCTTC. The whole variable domain, remainder taken from reference TRBV7-6 and TRBJ2-1, is GAGVSQSPRYKVTKRGQDVALRCDPISGHVSLYWYRQALGQGPEFLTYFNYEAQQDKSGLPNDRFSAERPEGSISTLTIQRTEQRDSAMYRCASSLAYSSSYNEQFFGPGTRLTVL.

Here the CDR3 reads CASSPGTGGWETQYF. In DNA, the CDR3 is TGTGCCAGCAGCCCCGGGACAGGGGGCTGGGAGACCCAGTACTTC. This sequence joins TRBV11-3 and TRBJ2-5; 12 nucleotides match TRBD1. V shed 5 bases and J 5 bases; nucleotides not matched to a gene: 6. CDR1 and CDR2 from the germline V gene are SGHNT and YENEEA. The CDR3 has 15 amino acids.

The chain couples TRBV24-1 to TRBJ2-1; D not resolved. Trimming shortened V by 5 bases and J by 5 bases, and 9 bases separated the two germline ends. The CDR3 is 13 amino acids. Looked up from germline, CDR1 is KGHDR and CDR2 is SFDVKD. The chain's CDR3 is CATSGGNHNEQFF. The CDR3 nucleotides read TGTGCCACCAGTGGAGGTAACCACAATGAGCAGTTCTTC.

This rearrangement joins TRBV30 to TRBJ2-1, with D unclear. The germline gives CDR1 GTSNPN, CDR2 SVGIG (reference sequence). V shed 2 bases and J shed 6 bases, with 5 bases lying between them. The CDR3 extends over 11 amino acids. The CDR3 bases are TGTGCCTGGAGTTCGGGCAATGAGCAGTTCTTC. Translated, it gives CAWSSGNEQFF.

This chain joins TRBV6-2 or TRBV6-3 and TRBJ2-4; the match to TRBD2 covers 11 bases. The CDR3 spans 15 residues. With 5 bases clipped from V and 4 bases from J, the junction kept 4 bases outside the gene matches. CDR1 and CDR2 from the germline V gene are MNHEY and SVGEGT. CDR3 sequence (DNA): TGTGCCAGCAGTCTATCTAGCGGGGGGAAAAACATTCAGTACTTC. Protein sequence: CASSLSSGGKNIQYF.

The genes are TRBV18 and TRBJ1-1, with 11 bases that match TRBD1. The CDR3 has 13 residues. The germline V gene encodes CDR1 KGHSH and CDR2 LQKENI. Trimming at V came to 5 bases and at J to 4 bases, leaving 0 bases not matched to a gene. CDR3 sequence (DNA): TGTGCCAGCTCAGGGACAGGGGGCACTGAAGCTTTCTTT. Amino acid sequence: CASSGTGGTEAFF.

The chain couples TRBV28 to TRBJ2-1; TRBD2 matches at 9 bases. Looked up from germline, CDR1 is MDHEN and CDR2 is SYDVKM. The CDR3 spans 11 residues. The ends lost 4 bases at V and 15 bases at J; junction bases unmatched: 4. CDR3 sequence (DNA): TGTGCCAGCAGTTATAGCGGGAGCCGGTTCTTC. It yields the protein CASSYSGSRFF. Based on the CDR3 plus reference TRBV28 and TRBJ2-1, the full variable domain is DVKVTQSSRYLVKRTGEKVFLECVQDMDHENMFWYRQDPGLGLRLIYFSYDVKMKEKGDIPEGYSVSREKKERFSLILESASTNQTSMYLCASSYSGSRFFGPGTRLTVL.

The CDR3 loop is CASSLEGIPYNEQFF. The CDR3 bases are TGCGCCAGCAGCTTGGAGGGGATCCCCTACAATGAGCAGTTCTTC. The chain is built from TRBV5-1 and TRBJ2-1; weak D call: TRBD1 (5 bases). Trimming removed 0 bases from V and 2 bases from J, with 9 bases in between. The germline CDR1 and CDR2 sequences are SGHRS and YFSETQ. This CDR3 has 15 amino acids.

The chain employs TRBV6-1 and TRBJ1-5; D is undetermined. The germline CDR1 and CDR2 sequences are MNHNS and SASEGT. Trimming left V 0 bases short and J 3 bases short, with 6 bases between. CDR3 size: 14 residues. This CDR3 reads CASSEASLNQPQHF. CDR3 coding DNA: TGTGCCAGCAGTGAAGCGAGCCTCAATCAGCCCCAGCATTTT.

The chain recombines TRBV5-6 with TRBJ1-2; TRBD1 aligns across 7 bases. Germline V gene data show CDR1 as SGHDT and CDR2 as YYEEEE. CDR3 size: 13 residues. V was clipped by 0 bases and J by 8 bases; unmatched bases: 4. CDR3: CASSLAGGKGYTF. As DNA, the CDR3 is TGTGCCAGCAGCTTGGCAGGGGGGAAGGGCTACACCTTC.

This chain connects TRBV6-2 or TRBV6-3 to TRBJ2-5; D remains ambiguous. The CDR3 runs 14 residues. Trimming pared 1 base from V and 1 base from J, leaving 7 bases between. Per germline, CDR1 MNHEY and CDR2 SVGEGT. The CDR3 is CASSYLTSQETQYF. The CDR3 nucleotides are TGTGCCAGCAGTTACTTAACGAGCCAAGAGACCCAGTACTTC.

The CDR3 bases are TGTGCCAGCAGTTTCTCACCTCGGACTAGCGGAAAGGGCAATGAGCAGTTCTTC. Protein sequence: CASSFSPRTSGKGNEQFF. The chain is built from TRBV6-2 or TRBV6-3 and TRBJ2-1; 10 bases line up with TRBD2. Germline V gene sequence: CDR1 MNHEY, CDR2 SVGEGT. The V segment lost 4 bases and the J segment 6 bases; nucleotides outside the gene matches: 15. The CDR3 sequence is 18 residues long.